This TCR beta chain came from a study of CD8+ T cells in alopecia areata. Study-level results: TCRs were shared less clearly across patients than in mice, possibly for HLA-related reasons. Across lesional scalp, and particularly alopecia totalis/universalis, clonality surpassed that of normal scalp.

Extracted RNA was reverse transcribed, and the resulting cDNA served as sequencing template. Profiling relied on immunoSEQ multiplex PCR, and the TCRdb table lists in-frame clones only, not all of them. The sample lists under 150,000 clones, around 45% occurring once. V was shortened by 2 bases and J by 4 bases, with 17 bases between the two germline ends. This CDR3 region has 16 residues. The germline V gene has CDR1 MNHNY and CDR2 SVGAGI (reference sequence). Researchers gathered lesional scalp punch biopsies and peripheral blood from patients with alopecia areata. Regarding this clone: Its antigen is not identified.

The chain recombines TRBV6-6 with TRBJ1-2; D perhaps matches TRBD1 (6 bases). The sequence derives from a human donor with alopecia areata. The sample taken for sequencing was NKG2D-low CD8+ T cells sorted from blood. The CDR3, as DNA: TGTGCCAGCAGTTACCTTTTGAAAGGGGGATCCTATGGCTACACCTTC. Translation: CASSYLLKGGSYGYTF.